Shown below are 2 T cell receptor beta chains from a single sample sequenced in a study of vaccination effects on CD4 cells after COVID-19 (dated by TCRdb to about 2022). The ViraFEST assay stimulated PBMC with viral peptide pools and then used TCR sequencing to identify antigen-specific CD4+ T cell clonotypes by expansion. After around ten days of culture, CD4+ T cells were isolated with the EasySep CD4+ T cell isolation kit. Convalescent patients had PCR-confirmed SARS-CoV-2 infection between March and December 2020, before Alpha, Beta and Delta variants emerged in the United States. The antigens of these receptors remain unknown. Library prep was done by the immunoSEQ multiplex PCR assay. TCRdb carries this immuneACCESS record with in-frame sequences only. Its versions omit some clonotypes, under half of them owing to an unresolved V gene in the studies checked, with the rest unexplained. This sample has more than 35,000 clones in its table, and over 60% of those were observed once. Clones ranked in the top ten supply 15% to 20% of the sample.

The sequenced sample was CD4+ T cells from PBMCs cultured with HCoV-NL63 spike peptides, obtained before COVID-19 vaccination. What this sample's cell subset or site label stands for: HCoV-NL63 spike overlapping peptide pool stimulation. The receptors stem from a human donor who had a prior SARS-CoV-2 infection.

The genes are TRBV2 and TRBJ2-3, with D unresolved. This CDR3 is built from 13 residues. V lost 7 bases and J 4 bases, leaving 12 bases between the germline ends. Germline V gene sequence: CDR1 SNHLY, CDR2 FYNNEI. The CDR3 DNA follows: TGTGCCAGCAATAGTGAGGCATCAGATACGCAGTATTTT. Translating gives CASNSEASDTQYF.

The V call is TRBV11-1, the J call TRBJ2-7, with D possibly being TRBD1 or TRBD2 (5 bases each). CDR1 and CDR2 (germline): SGHAT, FQDESV (reference sequence). This CDR3 spans 14 amino acids. V was pared by 5 bases and J by 0 bases, with 11 bases between. CDR3 residues: CASSPGRSSYEQYF. CDR3 sequence (DNA): TGTGCCAGCAGCCCGGGGCGGAGCTCCTACGAGCAGTACTTC.